The source of this T cell receptor (beta chain) is a study of T cells in Graves' hyperthyroidism and ophthalmopathy. Amplified TCR beta CDR3 regions came from RNA transcripts. HTBI primers were employed in a first-round RT-PCR of the TCR CDR3. TCRdb analysed the multiplex PCR reads with MiXCR anew, one entry per CDR3 protein. The sample has 450,000 to 700,000 distinct CDR3 sequences; just over 45% are singletons. CDR3 length: 15 amino acids. Germline CDR1 is KGHDR and CDR2 is SFDVKD. Germline trimming cut 7 bases from V and 1 base from J; bases unmatched to any gene: 7. The chain joins TRBV24-1 to TRBJ2-5; TRBD1 agrees at 8 bases. This clonotype was obtained from an adult woman with Graves' disease, either hyperthyroidism or ophthalmopathy (not recorded which). The sample comprised peripheral blood or thyroid tissue (not recorded which). The CDR3 is CATRVGQGAQETQYF. CDR3 bases: TGTGCCACCAGGGTGGGGCAGGGGGCCCAAGAGACCCAGTACTTC.